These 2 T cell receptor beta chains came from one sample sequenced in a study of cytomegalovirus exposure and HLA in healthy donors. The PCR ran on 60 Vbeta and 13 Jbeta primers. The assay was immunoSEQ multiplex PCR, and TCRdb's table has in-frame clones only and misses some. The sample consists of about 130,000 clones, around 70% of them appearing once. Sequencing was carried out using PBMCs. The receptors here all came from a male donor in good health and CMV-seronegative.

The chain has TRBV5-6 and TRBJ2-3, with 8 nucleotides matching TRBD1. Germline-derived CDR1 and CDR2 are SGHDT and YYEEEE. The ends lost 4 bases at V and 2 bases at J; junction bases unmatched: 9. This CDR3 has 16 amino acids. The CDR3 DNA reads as TGTGCCAGCAGCGGTCGTGGACAGGGTCCCACAGATACGCAGTATTTT. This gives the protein CASSGRGQGPTDTQYF. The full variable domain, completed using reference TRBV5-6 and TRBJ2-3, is DAGVTQSPTHLIKTRGQQVTLRCSPKSGHDTVSWYQQALGQGPQFIFQYYEEEERQRGNFPDRFSGHQFPNYSSELNVNALLLGDSALYLCASSGRGQGPTDTQYFGPGTRLTVL.

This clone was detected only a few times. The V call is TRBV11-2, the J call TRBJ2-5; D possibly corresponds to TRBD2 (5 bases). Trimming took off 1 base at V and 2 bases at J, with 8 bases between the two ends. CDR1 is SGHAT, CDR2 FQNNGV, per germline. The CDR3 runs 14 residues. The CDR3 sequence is CASSLVREQETQYF. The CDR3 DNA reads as TGTGCCAGCAGCTTAGTGAGGGAGCAAGAGACCCAGTACTTC.